This TCR beta chain comes out of a study of blood T cell repertoires in COVID-19. At the level of the study: The samples span acute and convalescent COVID-19 from the United States, Italy and Spain. PBMCs, B-cell-depleted T cells, or T cells provided the cDNA or gDNA that made up the material.

In the study's own analysis: Using reference gene primer amplification, nucleated cell counts were estimated. Here immunoSEQ multiplex PCR was the method, and the copy in TCRdb shows in-frame clones only, minus some. V, J and clone size derive from that table, while D and trimming were established from the DNA sequence. The sample holds some 200,000 clones; around nine tenths are singletons and the top ten take around 0.88%. The sample taken for sequencing was peripheral blood. The receptor comes from a woman between 18 and 30 years old who had recovered from COVID-19.

CDR3 amino acids: CASSFRGQTDTQYF. In DNA form, the CDR3 reads TGTGCCAGCAGCTTCAGAGGACAGACAGATACGCAGTATTTT. The V and J genes are TRBV7-3 and TRBJ2-3; the D gene is possibly TRBD1 (6 bases). The germline V and J ends were trimmed by 3 bases and 3 bases, with 10 bases remaining between them. Germline assignment: CDR1 SGHTA and CDR2 FQGTGA. The CDR3 is 14 residues long.